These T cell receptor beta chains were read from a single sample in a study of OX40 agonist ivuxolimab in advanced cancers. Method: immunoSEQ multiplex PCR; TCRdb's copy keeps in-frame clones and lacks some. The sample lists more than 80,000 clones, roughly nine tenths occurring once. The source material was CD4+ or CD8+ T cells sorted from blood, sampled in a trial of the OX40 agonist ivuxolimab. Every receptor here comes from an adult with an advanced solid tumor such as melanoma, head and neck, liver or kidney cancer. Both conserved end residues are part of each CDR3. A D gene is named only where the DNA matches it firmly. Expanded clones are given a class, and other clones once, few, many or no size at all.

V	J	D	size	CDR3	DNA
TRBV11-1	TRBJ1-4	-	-	CASSFVVGAGEKLFF	TGTGCCAGCAGCTTCGTGGTTGGGGCAGGGGAAAAACTGTTTTTT
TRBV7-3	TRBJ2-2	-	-	CASSRQSGPNTGELFF	TGTGCCAGCAGCCGACAGTCTGGACCTAACACCGGGGAGCTGTTTTTT
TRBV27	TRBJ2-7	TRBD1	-	CASSSTGQGPYEQYF	TGTGCCAGCAGTTCTACGGGACAGGGGCCCTACGAGCAGTACTTC
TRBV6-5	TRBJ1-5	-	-	CASRRQGSSNQPQHF	TGTGCCAGCAGACGGCAGGGTAGCAGCAATCAGCCCCAGCATTTT
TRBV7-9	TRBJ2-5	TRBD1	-	CASSFFQGAETQYF	TGTGCCAGCAGCTTCTTTCAGGGGGCTGAGACCCAGTACTTC
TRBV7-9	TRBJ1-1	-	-	CASSLGYGEAFF	TGTGCCAGCAGCTTAGGGTACGGTGAAGCTTTCTTT
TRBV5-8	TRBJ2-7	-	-	CASSLTGILYEQYF	TGTGCCAGCAGCTTGACAGGGATTCTCTACGAGCAGTACTTC
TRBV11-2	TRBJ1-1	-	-	CASSLAGSRAFF	TGTGCCAGCAGCTTAGCGGGCAGCCGAGCTTTCTTT
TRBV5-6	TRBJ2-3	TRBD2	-	CASSVLAGEDTQYF	TGTGCCAGCAGCGTTTTAGCGGGAGAAGATACGCAGTATTTT
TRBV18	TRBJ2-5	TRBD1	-	CASSQKRTGTKETQYF	TGTGCCAGCTCACAAAAACGGACAGGGACAAAAGAGACCCAGTACTTC
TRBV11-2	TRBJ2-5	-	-	CASSLVSYGGETQYF	TGTGCCAGCAGCTTAGTTTCTTATGGGGGAGAGACCCAGTACTTC
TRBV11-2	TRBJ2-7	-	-	CASSFRDSYYEQYF	TGTGCCAGCAGCTTCCGCGACAGTTATTACGAGCAGTACTTC
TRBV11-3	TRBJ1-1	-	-	CASSLEGNTEAFF	TGTGCCAGCAGCTTAGAAGGGAACACTGAAGCTTTCTTT
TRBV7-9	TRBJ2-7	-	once	CASIMTGYEQYF	TGTGCCAGCATCATGACCGGCTACGAGCAGTACTTC
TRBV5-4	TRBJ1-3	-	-	CASSLQGRAGGTIYF	TGTGCCAGCAGCTTGCAAGGTCGAGCCGGGGGCACCATATATTTT
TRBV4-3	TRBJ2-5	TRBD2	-	CASSQQWTSGSSETQYF	TGCGCCAGCAGCCAACAATGGACTAGCGGGAGCTCAGAGACCCAGTACTTC
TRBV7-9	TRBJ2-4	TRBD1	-	CASSLVEGAGRRNIQYF	TGTGCCAGCAGCTTAGTTGAGGGGGCGGGCCGGAGGAACATTCAGTACTTC
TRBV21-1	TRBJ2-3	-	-	CASSKGGLAESTDTQYF	TGTGCCAGCAGCAAAGGGGGTCTAGCGGAGAGCACAGATACGCAGTATTTT
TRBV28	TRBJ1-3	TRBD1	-	CASSSPGQVSGNTIYF	TGTGCCAGCAGTTCTCCAGGACAGGTCTCTGGAAACACCATATATTTT
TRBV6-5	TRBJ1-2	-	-	CASSYSFSRAYGYTF	TGTGCCAGCAGTTACTCATTCTCCAGGGCGTATGGCTACACCTTC
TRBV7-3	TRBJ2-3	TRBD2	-	CASSSMTSRTDTQYF	TGTGCCAGCAGCTCTATGACTAGCCGCACAGATACGCAGTATTTT
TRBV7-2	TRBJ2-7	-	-	CASRSQRLSYEQYF	TGTGCCAGCAGATCCCAGCGGCTCTCTTACGAGCAGTACTTC
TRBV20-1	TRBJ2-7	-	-	CSASLIHEQYF	TGCAGTGCTAGTCTGATCCACGAGCAGTACTTC
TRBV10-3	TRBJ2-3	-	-	CAIKDANDATDTQYF	TGTGCCATCAAAGACGCAAACGACGCCACAGATACGCAGTATTTT